This T cell receptor beta chain stems from a study of cytomegalovirus exposure and HLA in healthy donors. On the study more broadly: A later analysis reported the same platform for the approximately 110 validation repertoires and the approximately 720 first-cohort repertoires.

Study findings and constraints: It was found in a later analysis that first-cohort TCR clusters tended to co-occur in the 100 to 150 validation repertoires. Overall, 164 TCR beta chains were annotated as cytomegalovirus-associated. Specific recognition of CMV antigens was confirmed in vitro for a few chains (all CMV-associated).

The trim removed 3 bases at V and 2 bases at J, leaving 3 bases unmatched. The CDR3 has 14 residues. CDR1 and CDR2 (germline): SGDLS, YYNGEE. Sequencing used immunoSEQ multiplex PCR; TCRdb keeps in-frame clones, though not all of them. The data show some 170,000 clones, 80% to 90% seen once. A single count supports this clone. Its antigen is not identified. The source of this sequence is a woman under 40 in good health and CMV-seronegative. The sample was PBMCs. The chain joins TRBV9 to TRBJ2-7; TRBD2 agrees at 9 bases. The CDR3 region is CASSGTSATYEQYF. In nucleotides, the CDR3 is TGTGCCAGCAGCGGGACTAGCGCCACCTACGAGCAGTACTTC.